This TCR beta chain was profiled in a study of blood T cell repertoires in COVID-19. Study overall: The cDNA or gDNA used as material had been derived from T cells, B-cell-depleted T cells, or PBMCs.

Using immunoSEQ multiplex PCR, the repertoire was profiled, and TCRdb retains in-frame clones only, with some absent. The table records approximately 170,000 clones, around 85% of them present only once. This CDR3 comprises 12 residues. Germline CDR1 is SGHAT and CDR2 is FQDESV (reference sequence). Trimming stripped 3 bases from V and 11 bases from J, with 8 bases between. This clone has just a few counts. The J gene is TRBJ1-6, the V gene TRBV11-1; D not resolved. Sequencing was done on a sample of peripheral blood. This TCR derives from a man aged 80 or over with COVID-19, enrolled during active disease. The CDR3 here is CASSLGPAPLHF. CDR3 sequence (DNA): TGTGCCAGCAGCTTGGGCCCGGCACCCCTCCACTTT.